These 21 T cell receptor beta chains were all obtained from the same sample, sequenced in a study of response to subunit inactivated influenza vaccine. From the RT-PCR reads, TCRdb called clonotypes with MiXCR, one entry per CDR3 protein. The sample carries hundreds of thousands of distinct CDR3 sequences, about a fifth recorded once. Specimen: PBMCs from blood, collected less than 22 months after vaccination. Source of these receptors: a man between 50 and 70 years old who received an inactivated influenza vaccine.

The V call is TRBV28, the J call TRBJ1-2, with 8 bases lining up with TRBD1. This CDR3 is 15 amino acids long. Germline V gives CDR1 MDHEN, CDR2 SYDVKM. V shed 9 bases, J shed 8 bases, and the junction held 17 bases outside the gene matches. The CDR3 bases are TGTGCCAGTCCCCAACCGTTGGGACAGGAGAGAGGCTACACCTTC. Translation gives CASPQPLGQERGYTF.

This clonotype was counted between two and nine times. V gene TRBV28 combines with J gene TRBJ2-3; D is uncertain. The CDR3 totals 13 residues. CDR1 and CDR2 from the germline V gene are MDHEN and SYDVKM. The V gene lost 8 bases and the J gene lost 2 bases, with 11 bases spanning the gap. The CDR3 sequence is CASRVVHTDTQYF. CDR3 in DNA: TGTGCCAGCCGAGTTGTCCACACAGATACGCAGTATTTT.

Here the CDR3 DNA reads TGCGCCAGCAGGGGCATTGCCTGGGCGCCCGCCAGATTTTATGGCTACACCTTC. Amino acid sequence: CASRGIAWAPARFYGYTF. This rearrangement joins TRBV10-1 to TRBJ1-2, with no clear D. This CDR3 has 18 amino acids. With 6 bases removed from V and 5 bases from J, the gap between germline ends came to 28 bases. Per germline, CDR1 WNHNN and CDR2 SYGVQD (reference sequence).

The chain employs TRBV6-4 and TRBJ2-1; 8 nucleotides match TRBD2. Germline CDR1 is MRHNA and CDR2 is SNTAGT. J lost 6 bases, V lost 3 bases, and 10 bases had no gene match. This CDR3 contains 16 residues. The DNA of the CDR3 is TGTGCCAGCAGTGAAGGCCTAGCGGGTGGTCTCAATGAGCAGTTCTTC. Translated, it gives CASSEGLAGGLNEQFF.

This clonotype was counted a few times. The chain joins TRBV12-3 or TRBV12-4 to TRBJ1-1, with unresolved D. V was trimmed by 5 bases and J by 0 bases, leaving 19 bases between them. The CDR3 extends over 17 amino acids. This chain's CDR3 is CASSLRVFAYMNTEAFF. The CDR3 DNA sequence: TGTGCCAGCAGTCTGAGGGTATTTGCTTACATGAACACTGAAGCTTTCTTT.

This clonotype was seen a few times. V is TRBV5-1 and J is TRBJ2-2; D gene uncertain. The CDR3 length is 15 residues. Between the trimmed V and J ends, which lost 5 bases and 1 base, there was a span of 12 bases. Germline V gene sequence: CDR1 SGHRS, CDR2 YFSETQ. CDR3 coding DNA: TGCGCCAGCAGTCGGGTCATGGGGAACACCGGGGAGCTGTTTTTT. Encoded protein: CASSRVMGNTGELFF.

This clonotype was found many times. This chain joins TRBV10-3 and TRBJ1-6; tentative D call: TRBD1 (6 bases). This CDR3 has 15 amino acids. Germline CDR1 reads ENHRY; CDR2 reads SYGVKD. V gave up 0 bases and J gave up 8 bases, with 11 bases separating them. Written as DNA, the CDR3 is TGTGCCATCAGTGAGTCTACGGGGGCGGATTCACCCCTCCACTTT. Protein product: CAISESTGADSPLHF.

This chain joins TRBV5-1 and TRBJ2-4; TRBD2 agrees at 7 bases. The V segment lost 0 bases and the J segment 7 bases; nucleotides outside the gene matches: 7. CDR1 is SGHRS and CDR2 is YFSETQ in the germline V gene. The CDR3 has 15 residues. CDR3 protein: CASSLGSSGPNIQYF. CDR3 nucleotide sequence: TGCGCCAGCAGCTTGGGGTCTAGCGGACCCAACATTCAGTACTTC. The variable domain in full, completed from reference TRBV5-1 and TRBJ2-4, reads KAGVTQTPRYLIKTRGQQVTLSCSPISGHRSVSWYQQTPGQGLQFLFEYFSETQRNKGNFPGRFSGRQFSNSRSEMNVSTLELGDSALYLCASSLGSSGPNIQYFGAGTRLSVL.

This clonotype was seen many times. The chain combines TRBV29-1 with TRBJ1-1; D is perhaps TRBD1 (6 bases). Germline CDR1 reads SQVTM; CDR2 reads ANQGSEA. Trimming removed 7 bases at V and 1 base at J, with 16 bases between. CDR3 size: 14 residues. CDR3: CSAQKGTTNTEAFF. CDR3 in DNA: TGCAGCGCCCAAAAAGGGACAACGAACACTGAAGCTTTCTTT.

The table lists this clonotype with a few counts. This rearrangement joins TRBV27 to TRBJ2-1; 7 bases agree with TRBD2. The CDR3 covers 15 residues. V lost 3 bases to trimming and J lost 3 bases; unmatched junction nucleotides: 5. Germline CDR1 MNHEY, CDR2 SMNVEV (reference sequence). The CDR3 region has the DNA TGTGCCAGCAGTTTTGGCGGGAGATTCTACAATGAGCAGTTCTTC. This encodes CASSFGGRFYNEQFF.

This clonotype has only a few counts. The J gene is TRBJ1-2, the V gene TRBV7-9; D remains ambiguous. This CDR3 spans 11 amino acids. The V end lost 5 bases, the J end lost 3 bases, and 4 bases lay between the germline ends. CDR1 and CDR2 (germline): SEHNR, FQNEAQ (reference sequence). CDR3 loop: CASSVDYGYTF. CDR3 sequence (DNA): TGTGCCAGCAGCGTAGACTATGGCTACACCTTC.

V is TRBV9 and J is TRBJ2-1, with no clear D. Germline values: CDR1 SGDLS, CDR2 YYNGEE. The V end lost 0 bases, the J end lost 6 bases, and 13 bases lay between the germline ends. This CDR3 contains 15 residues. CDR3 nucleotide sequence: TGTGCCAGCAGCGTAGATCAGGTTTTTAGCAATGAGCAGTTCTTC. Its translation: CASSVDQVFSNEQFF.

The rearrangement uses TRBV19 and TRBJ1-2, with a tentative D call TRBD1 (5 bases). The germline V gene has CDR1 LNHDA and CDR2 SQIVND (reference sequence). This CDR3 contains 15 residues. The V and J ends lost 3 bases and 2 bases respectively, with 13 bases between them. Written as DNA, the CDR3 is TGTGCCAGTAGTATTAATAGGGGATCAAACTATGGCTACACCTTC. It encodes CASSINRGSNYGYTF.

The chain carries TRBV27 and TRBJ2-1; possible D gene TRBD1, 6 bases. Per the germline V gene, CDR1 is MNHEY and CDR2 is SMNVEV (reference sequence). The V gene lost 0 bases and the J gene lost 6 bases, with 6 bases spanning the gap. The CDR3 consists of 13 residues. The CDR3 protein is CASSLSGGNEQFF. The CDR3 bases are TGTGCCAGCAGTTTATCAGGGGGCAATGAGCAGTTCTTC.

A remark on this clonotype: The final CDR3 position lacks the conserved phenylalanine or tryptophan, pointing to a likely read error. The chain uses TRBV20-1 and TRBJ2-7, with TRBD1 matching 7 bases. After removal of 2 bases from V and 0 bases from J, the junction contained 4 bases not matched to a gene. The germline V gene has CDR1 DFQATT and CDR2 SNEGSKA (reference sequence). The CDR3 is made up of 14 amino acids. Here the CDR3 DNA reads TGCAGTGCTAGATCCCGACAGGGCTCCTACGAGCAGTACTCC. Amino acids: CSARSRQGSYEQYS.

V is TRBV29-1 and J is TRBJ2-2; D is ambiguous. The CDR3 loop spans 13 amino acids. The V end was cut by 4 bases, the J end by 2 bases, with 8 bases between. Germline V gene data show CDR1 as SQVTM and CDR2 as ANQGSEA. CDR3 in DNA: TGCAGCGTTGCTGTAGGTAACACCGGGGAGCTGTTTTTT. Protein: CSVAVGNTGELFF.

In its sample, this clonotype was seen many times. The CDR3 loop reads CASSLDRANQPQHF. As DNA, the CDR3 is TGCGCCAGCAGCCTGGACAGGGCAAATCAGCCCCAGCATTTT. This chain links TRBV4-1 with TRBJ1-5; 8 positions agree with TRBD1. The V gene end was trimmed by 4 bases and the J gene end by 4 bases; junction bases not matched to a gene: 3. The CDR3 has 14 amino acids. Germline-derived CDR1 and CDR2 are MGHRA and YSYEKL.

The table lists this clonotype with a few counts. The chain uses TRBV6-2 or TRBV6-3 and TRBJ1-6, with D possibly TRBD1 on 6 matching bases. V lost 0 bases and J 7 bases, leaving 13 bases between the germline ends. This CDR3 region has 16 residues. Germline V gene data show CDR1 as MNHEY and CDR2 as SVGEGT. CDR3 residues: CASSYSKGHPNSPLHF. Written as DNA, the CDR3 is TGTGCCAGCAGTTACTCGAAGGGACACCCGAATTCACCCCTCCACTTT.

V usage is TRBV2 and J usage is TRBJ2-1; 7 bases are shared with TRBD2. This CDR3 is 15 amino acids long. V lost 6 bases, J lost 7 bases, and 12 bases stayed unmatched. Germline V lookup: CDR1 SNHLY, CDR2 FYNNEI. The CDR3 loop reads CASSVTSAEGNEQFF. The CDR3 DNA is TGTGCCAGCAGCGTTACTAGCGCCGAGGGGAATGAGCAGTTCTTC.

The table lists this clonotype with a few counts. Here the CDR3 reads CSAPGSLNYGYTF. The CDR3 DNA reads as TGCAGTGCTCCCGGGTCCTTAAACTATGGCTACACCTTC. This sequence joins TRBV20-1 and TRBJ1-2; the D is unclear. Germline values: CDR1 DFQATT, CDR2 SNEGSKA (reference sequence). Trimming stripped 5 bases from V and 2 bases from J, with 12 bases between. This CDR3 contains 13 residues.

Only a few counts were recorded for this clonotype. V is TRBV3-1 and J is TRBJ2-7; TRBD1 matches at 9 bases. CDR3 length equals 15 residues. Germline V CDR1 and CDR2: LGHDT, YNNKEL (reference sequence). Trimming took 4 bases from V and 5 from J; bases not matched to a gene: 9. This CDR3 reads CASSPPWTGVHEQYF. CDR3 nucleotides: TGTGCCAGCAGCCCCCCGTGGACAGGGGTTCACGAGCAGTACTTC.